This T cell receptor beta chain was captured by sequencing in a study of blood T cell repertoires in COVID-19. From germline, CDR1 is SNHLY and CDR2 FYNNEI. CDR3 length: 14 residues. Trimming removed 3 bases from V and 1 base from J, with 10 bases in between. Some clones are missing from TCRdb's copy, which holds only in-frame ones; the method was immunoSEQ multiplex PCR. The sample yields 170,000 or so clones, around 87% seen once. The chain joins TRBV2 to TRBJ2-7; possible D gene TRBD2, 6 bases. What was sequenced was peripheral blood. This receptor was identified in a man between 60 and 75 years old with COVID-19, enrolled during active disease. CDR3 in amino acids: CASSEGGRSYEQYF. The DNA for the CDR3 is TGTGCCAGCAGTGAGGGGGGACGTTCCTACGAGCAGTACTTC.